A selection of T cell receptor beta chains follows, all from one sample in a study of shared clonotypes between healthy human individuals. Method: immunoSEQ multiplex PCR; TCRdb's copy keeps in-frame clones and lacks some. The sample lists roughly 2.5 million clones; 90% to 95% were seen once. The sequenced sample consisted of naive CD4+ T cells sorted from blood. Receptors originate from a man aged 18 to 29 in good health. Each CDR3 is given with its conserved first and last residue. The D gene is left open where the match is weak.

D	V	J	CDR3	DNA
TRBD1	TRBV4-3	TRBJ1-3	CASSQDRNRGSENTIYF	TGCGCCAGCAGCCAAGATCGGAACAGGGGGTCTGAAAACACCATATATTTT
TRBD1	TRBV23-1	TRBJ1-2	CASSQRRDRGRGYGYTF	TGCGCCAGCAGTCAGCGCCGGGACAGGGGACGGGGCTATGGCTACACCTTC
NA	TRBV18	TRBJ2-3	CASSPTPIAVLVYF	TGTGCCAGCTCACCGACCCCTATAGCGGTTTTGGTGTATTTT
NA	TRBV19	TRBJ2-3	CASSIGSGADTQYF	TGTGCCAGTAGTATAGGTTCAGGGGCGGATACGCAGTATTTT
NA	TRBV6-5	TRBJ1-4	CASSLGFGGEKLFF	TGTGCCAGCTCCCTAGGGTTCGGTGGTGAAAAACTGTTTTTT
NA	TRBV6-1	TRBJ2-1	CASSEKGTEQFF	TGTGCCAGCAGTGAAAAGGGGACTGAGCAGTTCTTC
NA	TRBV6-6	TRBJ2-7	CASSYNSAVSYEQYF	TGTGCCAGCAGTTACAATTCGGCGGTCTCCTACGAGCAGTACTTC
NA	TRBV7-9	TRBJ2-7	CASSLSPSPYEQYF	TGTGCCAGCAGCTTATCCCCCAGTCCCTACGAGCAGTACTTC
NA	TRBV21-1	TRBJ2-5	CASSKGTETQYF	TGTGCCAGCAGCAAAGGTACGGAGACCCAGTACTTC
TRBD2	TRBV6-6	TRBJ2-1	CASSTPSGSNEQFF	TGTGCCAGCAGTACCCCCAGCGGGAGCAACGAGCAGTTCTTC